This section outlines one T cell receptor (beta chain) sequence together with its context. The antigen is unknown. Trimming removed 6 bases at V and 0 bases at J, with 18 bases between. Germline CDR1 is SNHLY and CDR2 is FYNNEI. This CDR3 contains 17 residues. This sample is part of a study of cytomegalovirus exposure and HLA in healthy donors. About the research overall: Early on, a data release was issued that held roughly 86 million unique TCRs from HLA-typed donors.

Overall study results and limits: Later examination showed HLA-associated TCR beta chains had greater clonal expansion than equally common others. Association with HLA alleles at 0.05 false discovery rate was found for around 17,000 TCR beta sequences in a later analysis. The authors enumerated 150 to 200 TCR beta chains as linked to cytomegalovirus.

The PCR made use of 60 Vbeta and 13 Jbeta primers. Sequenced by immunoSEQ multiplex PCR; TCRdb stores in-frame clones only, minus some. The sample lists more than 150,000 clones, 80% to 85% occurring once. This receptor was obtained from a man in his fifties or sixties in good health and CMV-seronegative. This sequence joins TRBV2 and TRBJ1-5, with D possibly TRBD1 on 5 matching bases. Sequenced input: PBMCs. In DNA, the CDR3 is TGTGCCAGCAGCCGAGGGACTGTGGGGAATAGCAATCAGCCCCAGCATTTT. Translated: CASSRGTVGNSNQPQHF.